Each of the 11 T cell receptor beta chains below was sequenced from the same sample in a study of beta chain features in type 1 diabetes. Expressed TCRB transcripts got sequenced, as all isolated RNA was reverse transcribed. TCRdb's copy holds only in-frame clones and misses some; the assay was immunoSEQ multiplex PCR. Of approximately 170,000 clones listed, approximately 9.9% are singletons. Sequencing used central memory CD4+ T cells from blood. The receptor set was obtained from a woman between 18 and 30 years old in good health.

The CDR3 sequence: CASSSIGGQGIQETQYF. In nucleotides, the CDR3 is TGTGCCAGCAGCTCCATTGGGGGACAGGGTATCCAAGAGACCCAGTACTTC. The V call is TRBV5-6, the J call TRBJ2-5; 9 positions agree with TRBD1. The CDR3 is made up of 17 amino acids. Germline CDR1 is SGHDT and CDR2 is YYEEEE. The V and J ends lost 3 bases and 1 base, in that order; junction bases with no gene match: 10. The full variable domain, in which reference TRBV5-6 and TRBJ2-5 provide the parts outside the CDR3, is DAGVTQSPTHLIKTRGQQVTLRCSPKSGHDTVSWYQQALGQGPQFIFQYYEEEERQRGNFPDRFSGHQFPNYSSELNVNALLLGDSALYLCASSSIGGQGIQETQYFGPGTRLLVL.

This clone turned up a few times. V and J are TRBV5-1 and TRBJ1-2, with TRBD1 identical over 9 bases. The CDR3 extends over 14 amino acids. V shed 2 bases and J 2 bases; nucleotides not matched to a gene: 1. Germline CDR1 is SGHRS and CDR2 is YFSETQ. The CDR3 loop reads CASSLTGGNYGYTF. For the CDR3, the DNA is TGCGCCAGCAGCTTAACAGGGGGCAACTATGGCTACACCTTC.

The chain has TRBV7-2 and TRBJ2-7, with D tentatively TRBD1 (6 bases). This CDR3 has 14 residues. Per the germline V gene, CDR1 is SGHTA and CDR2 is FQGNSA. Trimming left V 5 bases short and J 1 base short, with 12 bases between. As DNA, the CDR3 is TGTGCCAGCAGCCCGACAGGCCCGTCCTACGAGCAGTACTTC. Translating it yields CASSPTGPSYEQYF.

This clone was picked up a small number of times. This chain links TRBV4-2 with TRBJ2-5; 8 nucleotides align to TRBD1. Germline V gene data show CDR1 as LGHNA and CDR2 as YNFKEQ. The CDR3 totals 15 residues. V dropped 0 bases and J dropped 5; count of bases not matched to a gene: 5. CDR3 DNA sequence: TGTGCCAGCAGCCAAGATCAGGGGGCGGGGGAGACCCAGTACTTC. This codes for CASSQDQGAGETQYF.

This clone was seen more than once but under ten times. This sequence joins TRBV7-2 and TRBJ1-2; 7 bases fit TRBD1. Germline V gives CDR1 SGHTA, CDR2 FQGNSA. The CDR3 runs to 13 residues. J gave up 4 bases and V 5 bases, and 4 bases lay outside the gene matches. CDR3 bases: TGTGCCAGCAGCCGGGGACAGACCTATGGCTACACCTTC. This codes for CASSRGQTYGYTF.

The rearrangement uses TRBV6-1 and TRBJ2-7; D unclear. The V end was cut by 5 bases, the J end by 3 bases, with 11 bases between. The CDR3 has 13 amino acids. In germline, CDR1 is MNHNS, CDR2 SASEGT. The CDR3 here is CASSRDSFYEQYF. CDR3 DNA sequence: TGTGCCAGCAGTCGCGACTCCTTCTACGAGCAGTACTTC.

This clone was observed a few times. This CDR3 is also generated by other DNA sequences in the sample. The chain carries TRBV10-3 and TRBJ2-7, with 8 nucleotides matching TRBD1. CDR3 length equals 12 residues. Per the germline V gene, CDR1 is ENHRY and CDR2 is SYGVKD. V gave up 8 bases and J gave up 5 bases; unmatched junction bases: 5. CDR3 bases: TGTGCCATCCGGACAGGGTCCGACGAGCAGTACTTC. It encodes CAIRTGSDEQYF.

The sample holds a few counts of this clone. The chain carries TRBV6-5 and TRBJ2-5, with D possibly TRBD2 on 6 matching bases. CDR1 is MNHEY, CDR2 SVGAGI, per germline. With 4 bases removed from V and 7 bases from J, the gap between germline ends came to 16 bases. The CDR3 runs to 14 residues. The CDR3 bases are TGTGCCAGCAGTTCCCTGGACTATGGGGCGACCCAGTACTTC. Its protein product is CASSSLDYGATQYF.

The genes are TRBV10-2 and TRBJ1-1; 11 bases line up with TRBD1. This CDR3 spans 15 amino acids. The V segment lost 7 bases and the J segment 3 bases; nucleotides outside the gene matches: 7. Per the germline V gene, CDR1 is WSHSY and CDR2 is SAAADI. The CDR3 protein is CASTGQGAPDTEAFF. CDR3 DNA sequence: TGCGCCAGCACCGGACAGGGGGCGCCGGACACTGAAGCTTTCTTT.

The V and J genes are TRBV29-1 and TRBJ1-5; maybe TRBD1 (5 bases). V lost 4 bases and J 7 bases, leaving 14 bases between the germline ends. The CDR3 consists of 13 residues. Germline V gene data show CDR1 as SQVTM and CDR2 as ANQGSEA. The CDR3 coding sequence is TGCAGCGTTGGGGGCTTAGGGCCCCAGCCCCAGCATTTT. Amino acid sequence: CSVGGLGPQPQHF.

This clone was detected only a few times. The rearrangement links TRBV29-1 to TRBJ1-5, with D tentatively TRBD1 (5 bases). Trimming stripped 4 bases from V and 0 bases from J, with 13 bases between. This CDR3 is 15 amino acids long. Germline V CDR1 and CDR2: SQVTM, ANQGSEA. CDR3 sequence: CSVAEGAHSNQPQHF. The CDR3 DNA is TGCAGCGTTGCGGAAGGGGCCCATAGCAATCAGCCCCAGCATTTT.